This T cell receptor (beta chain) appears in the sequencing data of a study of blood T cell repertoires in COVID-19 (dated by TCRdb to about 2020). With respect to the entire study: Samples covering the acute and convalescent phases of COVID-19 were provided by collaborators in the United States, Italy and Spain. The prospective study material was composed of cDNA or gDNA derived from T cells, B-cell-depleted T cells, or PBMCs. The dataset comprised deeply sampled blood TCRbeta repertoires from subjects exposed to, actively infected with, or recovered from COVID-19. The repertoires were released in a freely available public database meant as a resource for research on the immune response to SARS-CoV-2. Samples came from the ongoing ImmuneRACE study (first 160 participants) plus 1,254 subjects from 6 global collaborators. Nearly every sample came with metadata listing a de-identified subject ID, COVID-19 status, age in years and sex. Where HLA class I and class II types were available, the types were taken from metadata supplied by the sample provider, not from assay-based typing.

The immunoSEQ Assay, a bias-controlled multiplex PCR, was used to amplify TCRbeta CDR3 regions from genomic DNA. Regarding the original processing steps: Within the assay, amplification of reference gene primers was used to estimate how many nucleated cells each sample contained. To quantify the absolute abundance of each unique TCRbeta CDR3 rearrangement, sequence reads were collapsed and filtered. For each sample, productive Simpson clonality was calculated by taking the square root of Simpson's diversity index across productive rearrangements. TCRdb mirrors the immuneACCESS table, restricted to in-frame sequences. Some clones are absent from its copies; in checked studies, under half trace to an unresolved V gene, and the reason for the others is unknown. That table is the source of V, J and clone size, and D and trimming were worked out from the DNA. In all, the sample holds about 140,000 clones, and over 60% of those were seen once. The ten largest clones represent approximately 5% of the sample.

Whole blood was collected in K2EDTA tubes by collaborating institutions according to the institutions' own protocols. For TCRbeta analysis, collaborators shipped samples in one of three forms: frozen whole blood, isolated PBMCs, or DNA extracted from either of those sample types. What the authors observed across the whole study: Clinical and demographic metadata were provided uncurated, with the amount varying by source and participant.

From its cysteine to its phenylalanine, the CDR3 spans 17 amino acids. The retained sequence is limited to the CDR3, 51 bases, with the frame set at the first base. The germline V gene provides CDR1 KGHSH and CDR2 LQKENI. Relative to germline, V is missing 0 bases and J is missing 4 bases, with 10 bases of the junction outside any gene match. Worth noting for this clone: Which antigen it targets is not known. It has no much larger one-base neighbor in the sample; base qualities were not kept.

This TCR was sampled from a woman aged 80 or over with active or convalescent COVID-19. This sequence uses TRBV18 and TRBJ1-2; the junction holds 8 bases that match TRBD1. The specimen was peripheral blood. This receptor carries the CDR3 CASSPPSQGAGGYGYTF. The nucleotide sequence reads TGTGCCAGCTCACCACCGAGTCAGGGGGCAGGGGGCTATGGCTACACCTTC.